This TCR beta chain was identified in a study of cytomegalovirus exposure and HLA in healthy donors. Study-wide results and caveats: Most CMV-associated TCR beta chains were later found to appear HLA-restricted. Three chains linked to CMV were shown in vitro to be specific for CMV antigens. Within an earlier analysis, most TCR beta V segments proved productive either about 87% or about 30% of the time. TCR beta sequences reportedly predicted most subjects' HLA-A and HLA-B alleles accurately.

Notes on this clone: Its antigen is still unknown.

Both 60 Vbeta primers and 13 Jbeta primers went into the PCR. Assay used: immunoSEQ multiplex PCR; TCRdb lists only in-frame clones, some missing. This sample has 180,000 or so clones, with around four fifths found just once. Per germline, CDR1 SNHLY and CDR2 FYNNEI. The CDR3 has 14 residues. The ends were cut back, 5 bases at V and 3 bases at J, with 13 bases in the middle. Sample: PBMCs. The rearrangement links TRBV2 to TRBJ1-1; TRBD1 might be the D (6 bases). This sequence was found in a woman in her twenties or thirties in good health and CMV-seronegative. As DNA, the CDR3 is TGTGCCAGCAGTCTACAGGGAGTGGACACTGAAGCTTTCTTT. Amino acid sequence: CASSLQGVDTEAFF.